The clone carrying this T cell receptor beta chain was seen only a few times. Using its own MiXCR run on the RT-PCR reads, TCRdb lists one record per CDR3 protein. The sample has hundreds of thousands of distinct CDR3 sequences, about 14% seen once. CDR1 is PRHDT, CDR2 FYEKMQ, per germline (reference sequence). J gave up 1 base and V 5 bases, and 5 bases lay outside the gene matches. The CDR3 runs 14 residues. The chain combines TRBV13 with TRBJ2-7; TRBD1 matches at 7 bases. The clonotype was recovered from a female donor in good health, serving as a healthy control. The sample was memory CD4+ T cells from blood. CDR3 residues: CASSQWGQSYEQYF. Here the CDR3 DNA reads TGTGCCAGCAGCCAGTGGGGACAGTCCTACGAGCAGTACTTC.